This TCR beta chain was sequenced during a study of blood T cell repertoires in COVID-19. In the original workflow: The authors estimated nucleated cell counts from reference gene primer amplification. Using immunoSEQ multiplex PCR, the repertoire was profiled, and TCRdb retains in-frame clones only, with some absent. The DNA gave D and trimming, while V, J and clone size come from that table. The repertoire holds under 95,000 clones, with 79% as singletons. The V gene end was trimmed by 0 bases and the J gene end by 8 bases; junction bases not matched to a gene: 7. The CDR3 contains 15 residues. The germline V gene has CDR1 MRHNA and CDR2 SNTAGT.

This TCR was sampled from a man between 60 and 75 years old with active or convalescent COVID-19. The specimen sequenced was peripheral blood. This chain joins TRBV6-4 and TRBJ1-2; 9 positions match TRBD1. As DNA, the CDR3 is TGTGCCAGCAGTGACTCGGCCACAGGGGGCCGAGGCTACACCTTC. It yields the protein CASSDSATGGRGYTF.